These T cell receptor beta chains were read from a single sample in a study of shared clonotypes between healthy human individuals. Sequenced by immunoSEQ multiplex PCR; TCRdb stores in-frame clones only, minus some. Among about 480,000 clones, about four fifths were seen once, and the ten largest hold about an eighth. Sequencing input: PBMCs. All receptors derive from a woman between 35 and 50 years old in good health. Some clones in this sample may be carry-over from other donors' samples. Each CDR3 is given with its conserved first and last residue. D genes are given only for firm matches. A clone size is listed for some rows: how often the clone was seen (once, few, many), or a class if it is expanded.

j_gene | v_gene | d_gene | abundance | CDR3aa | CDR3nt
TRBJ2-1 | TRBV10-3 | TRBD1 | . | CAISGQGNEQFF | TGTGCCATCAGTGGACAGGGCAATGAACAGTTCTTC
TRBJ2-5 | TRBV27 | TRBD2 | . | CASSLGTSGKETQYF | TGTGCCAGCAGTTTAGGGACTAGCGGGAAAGAGACCCAGTACTTC
TRBJ2-7 | TRBV6-1 | TRBD1 | . | CASSQGTGGPHEQYF | TGTGCCAGCAGTCAGGGGACAGGGGGTCCCCACGAGCAGTACTTC
TRBJ1-1 | TRBV5-1 | TRBD1 | . | CASSLAGQGDVAFF | TGCGCCAGCAGCTTGGCAGGACAGGGCGATGTGGCTTTCTTT
TRBJ2-2 | TRBV9 | TRBD2 | . | CASSVGLALATGELFF | TGTGCCAGCAGCGTAGGACTAGCTTTAGCGACCGGGGAGCTGTTTTTT
TRBJ2-2 | TRBV19 | . | . | CASSMLGGTGELFF | TGTGCCAGTAGTATGCTCGGGGGCACCGGGGAGCTGTTTTTT
TRBJ1-4 | TRBV2 | . | . | CASSEFRGVNEKLFF | TGTGCCAGCAGTGAATTTCGCGGGGTTAATGAAAAACTGTTTTTT
TRBJ2-1 | TRBV11-2 | . | once | CASSLGQAGANEQFF | TGTGCCAGCAGCTTAGGCCAAGCGGGCGCTAATGAGCAGTTCTTC
TRBJ2-2 | TRBV7-3 | . | . | CASSRIQNTGELFF | TGTGCCAGCAGCAGGATCCAGAACACCGGGGAGCTGTTTTTT
TRBJ2-1 | TRBV5-4 | . | . | CASSLSSFDEQFF | TGTGCCAGCAGCTTGAGTAGTTTTGATGAGCAGTTCTTC
TRBJ2-7 | TRBV23-1 | . | . | CASIVGTITALIDYEQYF | TGCGCCAGCATAGTCGGAACCATTACCGCCCTCATAGATTACGAGCAGTACTTC
TRBJ1-4 | TRBV5-1 | . | . | CASSLGGLNNEKLFF | TGCGCCAGCAGCTTGGGGGGACTGAATAATGAAAAACTGTTTTTT
TRBJ1-3 | TRBV9 | . | . | CASSGTGGGNTIYF | TGTGCCAGCAGCGGAACCGGGGGTGGAAACACCATATATTTT
TRBJ2-7 | TRBV18 | TRBD2 | . | CASSPLAGSSYEQYF | TGTGCCAGCTCACCATTAGCGGGGTCCTCCTACGAGCAGTACTTC
TRBJ2-2 | TRBV7-2 | . | . | CASSLNTAYTGELFF | TGTGCCAGCAGCTTAAACACCGCTTACACCGGGGAGCTGTTTTTT
TRBJ1-5 | TRBV29-1 | . | . | CSVAGDRSNQPQHF | TGCAGCGTTGCCGGAGACAGGAGCAATCAGCCCCAGCATTTT
TRBJ2-7 | TRBV5-1 | . | once | CASSLVGQGLEQYF | TGCGCCAGCAGCTTGGTCGGCCAGGGGCTTGAGCAGTACTTC
TRBJ2-7 | TRBV5-1 | TRBD1 | . | CASRPDRVSYEQYF | TGCGCCAGCAGACCCGACAGGGTGTCCTACGAGCAGTACTTC
TRBJ1-4 | TRBV27 | TRBD1 | . | CASSPLRDRGEKLFF | TGTGCCAGCAGCCCCCTCCGGGACAGGGGTGAAAAACTGTTTTTT
TRBJ2-1 | TRBV18 | TRBD2 | once | CASSPPGLAGVSYNEQFF | TGTGCCAGCTCACCGCCGGGACTAGCGGGAGTTTCCTACAATGAGCAGTTCTTC
TRBJ2-1 | TRBV30 | . | . | CAWSASPRGSGYNEQFF | TGTGCCTGGAGTGCCTCCCCCAGGGGTAGCGGATACAATGAGCAGTTCTTC
TRBJ1-5 | TRBV5-5 | . | . | CASSSTASNQPQHF | TGTGCCAGCAGCTCGACGGCCTCAAATCAGCCCCAGCATTTT
TRBJ1-4 | TRBV28 | . | . | CASTTQGGENEKLFF | TGTGCCAGCACCACCCAGGGTGGAGAAAATGAAAAACTGTTTTTT
TRBJ1-5 | TRBV2 | . | . | CASSAGPRRANQPQHF | TGTGCCAGCAGTGCGGGACCGAGAAGAGCCAATCAGCCCCAGCATTTT
TRBJ1-1 | TRBV7-2 | . | . | CASSLAGEWTEAFF | TGTGCCAGCAGCTTAGCGGGCGAGTGGACTGAAGCTTTCTTT
TRBJ2-5 | TRBV7-9 | . | . | CASSLGYRPQETQYF | TGTGCCAGCAGCTTAGGGTACAGACCTCAAGAGACCCAGTACTTC
TRBJ2-7 | TRBV11-2 | . | . | CASSRDVLPLSREQYF | TGTGCCAGCAGCCGGGACGTCCTACCTCTCTCGCGGGAGCAGTACTTC
TRBJ1-5 | TRBV6-1 | . | . | CASSGSRQSRNQPQHF | TGTGCCAGCAGTGGGTCGCGCCAATCACGCAATCAGCCCCAGCATTTT
TRBJ1-3 | TRBV18 | . | . | CASSPRQGAKSSGNTIYF | TGTGCCAGCTCACCCCGGCAGGGCGCTAAGAGCTCTGGAAACACCATATATTTT
TRBJ2-3 | TRBV7-3 | . | . | CASSHEGDTQYF | TGTGCCAGCAGCCACGAGGGAGATACGCAGTATTTT
TRBJ2-2 | TRBV5-4 | TRBD2 | few | CASSPTSAGGTGELFF | TGTGCCAGCAGCCCGACCTCAGCGGGAGGCACCGGGGAGCTGTTTTTT
TRBJ2-3 | TRBV27 | TRBD2 | . | CASSFVGTSGITDTQYF | TGTGCCAGCAGTTTCGTCGGGACTAGCGGCATCACAGATACGCAGTATTTT
TRBJ2-4 | TRBV29-1 | TRBD1 | few | CSVEDGQGPYF | TGCAGCGTTGAAGATGGACAGGGGCCGTACTTC
TRBJ1-1 | TRBV18 | TRBD1 | . | CASSPTGTGVGTEAFF | TGTGCCAGCTCACCCACCGGGACAGGGGTTGGTACTGAAGCTTTCTTT
TRBJ1-2 | TRBV15 | . | . | CATSRGRRVGYTF | TGTGCCACCAGCAGAGGAAGGCGTGTGGGCTACACCTTC
TRBJ2-5 | TRBV5-1 | . | . | CASSLVETQYF | TGCGCCAGCAGCTTGGTCGAGACCCAGTACTTC
TRBJ2-7 | TRBV28 | . | . | CASSRTATYEQYF | TGTGCCAGCAGTAGGACAGCAACATACGAGCAGTACTTC
TRBJ2-1 | TRBV6-6 | TRBD2 | . | CASSPSGRYSEQFF | TGTGCCAGCAGTCCCAGCGGGAGATATAGTGAGCAGTTCTTC
TRBJ2-3 | TRBV7-2 | TRBD2 | . | CASSLGWTSGGTDTQYF | TGTGCCAGCAGCTTAGGTTGGACTAGCGGGGGCACAGATACGCAGTATTTT
TRBJ2-1 | TRBV5-6 | TRBD1 | . | CASSLGTGGYNEQFF | TGTGCCAGCAGCTTGGGGACAGGGGGCTACAATGAGCAGTTCTTC